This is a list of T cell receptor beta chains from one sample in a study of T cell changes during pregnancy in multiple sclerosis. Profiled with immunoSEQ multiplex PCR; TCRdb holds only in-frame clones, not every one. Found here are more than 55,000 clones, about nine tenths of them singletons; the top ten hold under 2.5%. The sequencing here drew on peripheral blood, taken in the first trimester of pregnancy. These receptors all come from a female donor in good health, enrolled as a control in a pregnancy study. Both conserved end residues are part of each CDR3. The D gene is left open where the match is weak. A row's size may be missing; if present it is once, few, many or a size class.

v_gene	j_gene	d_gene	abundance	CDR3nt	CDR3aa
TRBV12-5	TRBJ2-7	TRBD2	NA	TGTGCTAGTGGTTTGAGGCGACTAGCGGGGGGATACGAGCAGTACTTC	CASGLRRLAGGYEQYF
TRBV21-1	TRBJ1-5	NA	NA	TGTGCCAGCAGCAAAGGCGGGGGAAGTCAGCCCCAGCATTTT	CASSKGGGSQPQHF
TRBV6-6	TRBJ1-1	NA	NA	TGTGCCAGCAGTTACGAGTTAGCAAACACTGAAGCTTTCTTT	CASSYELANTEAFF
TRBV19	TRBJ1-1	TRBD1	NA	TGTGCCAGTACCCCACTCGGACAGGGGCGATTGCACACTGAAGCTTTCTTT	CASTPLGQGRLHTEAFF
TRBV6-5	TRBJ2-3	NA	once	TGTGCCAGCAGCCCTGGAACAGTTAGCACAGATACGCAGTATTTT	CASSPGTVSTDTQYF
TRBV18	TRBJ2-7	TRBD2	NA	TGTGCCAGCTCACCACTCCCACCCAGCGGGGGGTCCTACTCCTACGAGCAGTACTTC	CASSPLPPSGGSYSYEQYF
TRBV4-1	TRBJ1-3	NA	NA	TGCGCCAGCAGCCACCCAGGGAGGGATCGGCACACCATATATTTT	CASSHPGRDRHTIYF
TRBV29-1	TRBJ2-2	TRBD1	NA	TGCAGCGCTATACCGGGACAGCAGAACACCGGGGAGCTGTTTTTT	CSAIPGQQNTGELFF
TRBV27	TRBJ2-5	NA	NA	TGTGCCAGCAGTCGGGCGGGGTGGGGGGAGACCCAGTACTTC	CASSRAGWGETQYF
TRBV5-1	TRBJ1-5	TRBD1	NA	TGCGCCAGCAGCTTGGGGGACAGGAATCAGCCCCAGCATTTT	CASSLGDRNQPQHF
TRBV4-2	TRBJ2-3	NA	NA	TGTGCCAGCAGCCAAGAAATTGTCGCAGATACGCAGTATTTT	CASSQEIVADTQYF
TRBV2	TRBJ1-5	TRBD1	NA	TGTGCCAGCAGTTGGACAGGGGGCGAATCGGCCCAGCATTTT	CASSWTGGESAQHF
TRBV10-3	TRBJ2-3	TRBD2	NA	TGTGCCATCAGTGCCCTAGCGGGAAGTTCAGATACGCAGTATTTT	CAISALAGSSDTQYF
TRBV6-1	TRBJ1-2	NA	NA	TGTGCCAGCAGCCTCTGGGGAGAGCAGGGCTACACCTTC	CASSLWGEQGYTF
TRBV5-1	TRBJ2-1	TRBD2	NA	TGCGCCAGCAGCCCAGGGACTAGCGGGAGTAGGGATGAGCAGTTCTTC	CASSPGTSGSRDEQFF
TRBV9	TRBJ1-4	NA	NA	TGTGCCAGCAGCGTAGGACGGGAGGCCCAGAGGGAAAAACTGTTTTTT	CASSVGREAQREKLFF
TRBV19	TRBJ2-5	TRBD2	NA	TGTGCCAGTAGTATAATCCCAGCGGGGGGATCCGAGACCCAGTACTTC	CASSIIPAGGSETQYF
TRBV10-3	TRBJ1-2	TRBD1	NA	TGTGCCACCTACAGGGGCGGAGGCTACACCTTC	CATYRGGGYTF
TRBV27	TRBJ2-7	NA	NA	TGTGCCAGCAGTTTACGAGGGCACGAGCAGTACTTC	CASSLRGHEQYF
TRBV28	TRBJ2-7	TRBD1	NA	TGTGCCAGCAGTACCACGACGGGACAGAGGTCCTACGAGCAGTACTTC	CASSTTTGQRSYEQYF
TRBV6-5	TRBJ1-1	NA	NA	TGTGCCACCAGGACAGACGAGAACACTGAAGCTTTCTTT	CATRTDENTEAFF
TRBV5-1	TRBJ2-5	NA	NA	TGCGCCAGCAGCTTGGGTCAGGGGATGGGAGAGACCCAGTACTTC	CASSLGQGMGETQYF